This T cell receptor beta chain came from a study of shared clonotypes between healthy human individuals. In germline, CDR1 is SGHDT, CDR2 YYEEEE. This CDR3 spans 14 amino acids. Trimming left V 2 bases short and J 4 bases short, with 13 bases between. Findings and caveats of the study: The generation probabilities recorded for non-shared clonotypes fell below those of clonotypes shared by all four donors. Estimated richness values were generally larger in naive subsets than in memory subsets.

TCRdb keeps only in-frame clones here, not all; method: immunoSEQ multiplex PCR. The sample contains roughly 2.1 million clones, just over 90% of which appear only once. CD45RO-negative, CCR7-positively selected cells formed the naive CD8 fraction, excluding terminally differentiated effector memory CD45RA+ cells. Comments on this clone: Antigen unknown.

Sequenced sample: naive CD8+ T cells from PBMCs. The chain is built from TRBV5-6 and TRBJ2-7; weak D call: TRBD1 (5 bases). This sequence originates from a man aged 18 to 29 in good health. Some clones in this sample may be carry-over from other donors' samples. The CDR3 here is CASSLDGHSYEQYF. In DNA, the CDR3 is TGTGCCAGCAGCTTAGACGGACACTCATACGAGCAGTACTTC.